This T cell receptor (beta chain) derives from a study of blood T cell repertoires in COVID-19. Turning to the study itself: There were acute and convalescent COVID-19 samples, and they came from the United States, Italy and Spain. T cells, B-cell-depleted T cells, or PBMCs provided the cDNA or gDNA that served as material.

Study processing details: Amplification with reference gene primers provided the estimates of nucleated cell counts. Sequencing was performed with immunoSEQ multiplex PCR; in TCRdb, only in-frame clones are kept and a portion is missing. Clone size and the V and J calls come from that table; the DNA yielded D and trimming. Among fewer than 150,000 clones listed, over 65% were seen once. Germline V gene sequence: CDR1 SGHTA, CDR2 FQGTGA. This CDR3 is built from 14 residues. Losses at the gene ends were 5 bases for V and 7 bases for J; bases not matched to a gene: 2. The chain carries TRBV7-3 and TRBJ1-6; TRBD1 matches 10 bases. The sequencing sample was made of peripheral blood. The sequence was collected from a man in his 70s with acute or convalescent COVID-19. The CDR3 sequence is CASSPTGGNSPLHF. The CDR3 DNA follows: TGTGCCAGCAGCCCGACAGGGGGCAATTCACCCCTCCACTTT.